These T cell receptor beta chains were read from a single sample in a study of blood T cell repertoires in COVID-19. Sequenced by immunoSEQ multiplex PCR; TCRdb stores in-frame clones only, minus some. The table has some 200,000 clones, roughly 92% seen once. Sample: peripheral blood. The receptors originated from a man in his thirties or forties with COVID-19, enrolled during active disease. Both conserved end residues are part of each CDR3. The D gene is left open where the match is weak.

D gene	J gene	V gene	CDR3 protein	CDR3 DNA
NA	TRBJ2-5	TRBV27	CASSGGTGETQYF	TGTGCCAGCAGTGGGGGGACGGGGGAGACCCAGTACTTC
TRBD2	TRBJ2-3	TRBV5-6	CASSLPRTSVSTDTQYF	TGTGCCAGCAGCTTGCCCCGGACTAGCGTGAGCACAGATACGCAGTATTTT
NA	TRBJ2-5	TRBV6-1	CASSEGGRETQYF	TGTGCCAGCAGTGAAGGGGGCCGCGAGACCCAGTACTTC
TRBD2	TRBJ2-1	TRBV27	CASSRRRGSSYNEQFF	TGTGCCAGCAGTCGACGGCGGGGGAGCTCCTACAATGAGCAGTTCTTC
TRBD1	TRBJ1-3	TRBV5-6	CASSLEDRAGNTIYF	TGTGCCAGCAGCTTAGAAGACAGGGCTGGAAACACCATATATTTT
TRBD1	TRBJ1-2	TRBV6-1	CASSEPGQGLYGYTF	TGTGCCAGCAGTGAACCCGGACAGGGTTTGTATGGCTACACCTTC
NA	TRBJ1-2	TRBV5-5	CASSLQTNYGYTF	TGTGCCAGCAGCTTGCAGACTAACTATGGCTACACCTTC
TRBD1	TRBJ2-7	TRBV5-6	CASSRRDSGHGYEQYF	TGTGCCAGCAGCCGCCGGGACAGCGGTCACGGGTACGAGCAGTACTTC
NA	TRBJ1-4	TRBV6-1	CASSDGAVATNEKLFF	TGTGCCAGCAGTGATGGTGCAGTTGCAACTAATGAAAAACTGTTTTTT
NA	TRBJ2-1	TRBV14	CASSQVSSYNEQFF	TGTGCCAGCAGCCAGGTCAGCTCCTACAATGAGCAGTTCTTC
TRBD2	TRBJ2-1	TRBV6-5	CASSYSIAGGHNEQFF	TGTGCCAGCAGTTACTCGATAGCGGGGGGCCACAATGAGCAGTTCTTC
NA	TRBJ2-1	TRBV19	CASSRGGSNEQFF	TGTGCCAGTAGCCGGGGTGGGTCCAATGAGCAGTTCTTC
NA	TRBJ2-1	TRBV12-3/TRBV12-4	CASSSRGVNEQFF	TGTGCCAGCAGTTCCAGGGGGGTGAATGAGCAGTTCTTC